Below are 24 T cell receptor beta chains sequenced from a single sample in a study of lymphopenia after photon versus proton radiotherapy. Using immunoSEQ multiplex PCR, the repertoire was profiled, and TCRdb retains in-frame clones only, with some absent. The sample includes 75,000 to 95,000 clones, around 88% of them seen just once. This sample comprised peripheral blood, obtained from a patient treated with proton-based radiotherapy. These receptors came from a man aged 55 to 69 with pancreatic cancer.

Here the CDR3 DNA reads TGTGCCAGCAGCTTAGGTCCCACGAGGGTTAACACCGGGGAGCTGTTTTTT. This sequence encodes CASSLGPTRVNTGELFF. The rearrangement uses TRBV11-2 and TRBJ2-2; a possible D gene is TRBD2 (5 bases). The germline V gene has CDR1 SGHAT and CDR2 FQNNGV. This CDR3 comprises 17 residues. V was shortened by 1 base and J by 2 bases, with 14 bases between the two germline ends. Complete variable domain (other parts from reference TRBV11-2 and TRBJ2-2): EAGVAQSPRYKIIEKRQSVAFWCNPISGHATLYWYQQILGQGPKLLIQFQNNGVVDDSQLPKDRFSAERLKGVDSTLKIQPAKLEDSAVYLCASSLGPTRVNTGELFFGEGSRLTVL.

The rearrangement joins TRBV21-1 to TRBJ2-3; TRBD1 was called by the table and not checked on the DNA. TRBV21-1 is a pseudogene locus. CDR3 length equals 15 residues. In DNA, the CDR3 is TGTGCCAGCAGCAAGGGACAGAGAAGCACAGATACGCAGTATTTT. Its translation: CASSKGQRSTDTQYF.

A remark on this clone: One end of the junction varies from germline; a read error may be responsible. The CDR3 here is CASSLGGGPYEQYF. The CDR3 nucleotides read TGTGCTAGCAGCCTTGGGGGAGGGCCCTACGAGCAGTACTTC. The rearrangement uses TRBV7-7 and TRBJ2-7, with 7 bases aligning to TRBD2. In germline, CDR1 is SSHAT, CDR2 FNYEAQ (reference sequence). This CDR3 is 14 amino acids long.

This sequence joins TRBV5-1 and TRBJ2-1, with D perhaps matching TRBD1 or TRBD2 (5 bases each). V was shortened by 0 bases and J by 7 bases, with 14 bases between the two germline ends. The germline CDR1 and CDR2 sequences are SGHRS and YFSETQ. The CDR3 spans 15 residues. DNA of the CDR3: TGCGCCAGCAGCTTGGACGGGACGGACCTAAATGAGCAGTTCTTC. Its translation: CASSLDGTDLNEQFF.

The V and J genes are TRBV19 and TRBJ1-4, with 12 positions matching TRBD1. The CDR3 has 17 amino acids. Germline loops: CDR1 LNHDA, CDR2 SQIVND (reference sequence). Unmatched junction bases numbered 7, after V lost 4 bases and J lost 4 bases. CDR3 sequence reads: CASSTGQGARRNEKLFF. The CDR3 DNA follows: TGTGCCAGTAGTACGGGACAGGGGGCTCGTCGTAATGAAAAACTGTTTTTT.

The chain employs TRBV18 and TRBJ2-3; 7 bases are shared with TRBD1. V dropped 3 bases and J dropped 3; count of bases not matched to a gene: 6. This CDR3 comprises 15 residues. Germline-derived CDR1 and CDR2 are KGHSH and LQKENI. The CDR3 DNA sequence: TGTGCCAGCTCACCCCAACAGGGGTTGACAGATACGCAGTATTTT. It codes for CASSPQQGLTDTQYF. Filled out from reference TRBV18 and TRBJ2-3, the complete variable domain reads NAGVMQNPRHLVRRRGQEARLRCSPMKGHSHVYWYRQLPEEGLKFMVYLQKENIIDESGMPKERFSAEFPKEGPSILRIQQVVRGDSAAYFCASSPQQGLTDTQYFGPGTRLTVL.

The chain is built from TRBV5-1 and TRBJ2-7, with D maybe TRBD1 (5 bases). This CDR3 spans 13 amino acids. With 4 bases removed from V and 6 bases from J, the gap between germline ends came to 14 bases. Looked up from germline, CDR1 is SGHRS and CDR2 is YFSETQ. The CDR3 is CASSPGQNAEQYF. The DNA of the CDR3 is TGCGCCAGCAGCCCCGGACAAAATGCCGAGCAGTACTTC. Looking up the rest from reference TRBV5-1 and TRBJ2-7 gives the full variable domain: KAGVTQTPRYLIKTRGQQVTLSCSPISGHRSVSWYQQTPGQGLQFLFEYFSETQRNKGNFPGRFSGRQFSNSRSEMNVSTLELGDSALYLCASSPGQNAEQYFGPGTRLTVT.

This chain joins TRBV28 and TRBJ1-2; no firm D call. This CDR3 has 14 amino acids. V dropped 8 bases and J dropped 0 bases, with 13 bases sitting between them. Germline CDR1 reads MDHEN; CDR2 reads SYDVKM. This CDR3 reads CASREVLSNYGYTF. The DNA for the CDR3 is TGTGCCAGCCGCGAGGTGCTCTCTAACTATGGCTACACCTTC.

This rearrangement joins TRBV6-1 to TRBJ2-7; D unclear. V lost 6 bases and J 0 bases, leaving 12 bases between the germline ends. CDR3 length: 14 residues. Looked up from germline, CDR1 is MNHNS and CDR2 is SASEGT. The CDR3, as DNA: TGTGCCAGCAGCCTGACGGAATTCTCCTACGAGCAGTACTTC. This translates into CASSLTEFSYEQYF.

V gene TRBV6-5 combines with J gene TRBJ1-2, with 7 bases aligning to TRBD1. V was clipped by 6 bases and J by 9 bases; unmatched bases: 13. Germline CDR1 reads MNHEY; CDR2 reads SVGAGI. The CDR3 contains 14 residues. CDR3 in DNA: TGTGCCAGCAGAACACGGACAGGAAATAAAAGCTACACCTTC. Translation: CASRTRTGNKSYTF.

Only a few counts were recorded for this clone. The rearrangement uses TRBV28 and TRBJ1-2; D is unresolved. The germline V gene has CDR1 MDHEN and CDR2 SYDVKM. This CDR3 is 11 amino acids long. With 7 bases removed from V and 8 bases from J, the gap between germline ends came to 11 bases. The DNA of the CDR3 is TGTGCCAGCAATCAGGCTTGGGGCTACACCTTC. This encodes CASNQAWGYTF.

The J gene is TRBJ2-7, the V gene TRBV11-2; D unclear. Germline loops: CDR1 SGHAT, CDR2 FQNNGV. The CDR3 covers 15 residues. Trimming removed 1 base from V and 2 bases from J, with 12 bases in between. The CDR3 spells CASSLGSGGPYEQYF. CDR3 coding DNA: TGTGCCAGCAGCTTAGGCTCGGGCGGACCCTACGAGCAGTACTTC.

The rearrangement uses TRBV11-3 and TRBJ2-1, with 11 bases that match TRBD2. The CDR3 contains 16 residues. Germline lookup yields CDR1 SGHNT and CDR2 YENEEA. The ends lost 1 base at V and 3 bases at J; junction bases unmatched: 2. The CDR3 protein is CASSLGLAGGYNEQFF. The CDR3 DNA is TGTGCCAGCAGCTTAGGGCTAGCGGGAGGCTACAATGAGCAGTTCTTC.

This chain links TRBV14 with TRBJ1-4; possibly TRBD1 for D (6 bases). This CDR3 contains 14 residues. Germline loops: CDR1 SGHDN, CDR2 FVKESK. Trimming cost V 4 bases and J 8 bases, with 14 bases left between them. The CDR3 loop is CASSLTGRGEKLFF. The CDR3 DNA sequence: TGTGCCAGCAGCCTGACAGGCCGAGGGGAAAAACTGTTTTTT.

The chain carries TRBV25-1 and TRBJ2-1; maybe TRBD2 (6 bases). V was trimmed by 8 bases and J by 5 bases, leaving 16 bases between them. The CDR3 is 14 amino acids. The germline V gene encodes CDR1 MGHDK and CDR2 SYGVNS. The CDR3 nucleotides are TGTGCCAGCTTGGGACTGGGCTTAAACAATGAGCAGTTCTTC. Its protein product is CASLGLGLNNEQFF.

The V gene is TRBV7-8, the J gene TRBJ2-6; D uncertain. The CDR3 is made up of 14 amino acids. The ends were cut back, 5 bases at V and 0 bases at J, with 5 bases in the middle. Germline-derived CDR1 and CDR2 are SGHVS and FQNEAQ. The CDR3 protein is CASSPHSGANVLTF. For the CDR3, the DNA is TGTGCCAGCAGCCCGCACTCTGGGGCCAACGTCCTGACTTTC.

This clone was observed once. The sample contains more than one DNA sequence encoding this CDR3. The rearrangement uses TRBV5-1 and TRBJ1-5; 7 nucleotides line up with TRBD1. J was trimmed by 4 bases and V by 3 bases; bases with no gene match: 4. Germline V gene lookup returns CDR1 SGHRS and CDR2 YFSETQ. This CDR3 is built from 14 residues. CDR3 region: CASSSGQPNQPQHF. Written as DNA, the CDR3 is TGCGCCAGCAGCTCGGGACAGCCGAATCAGCCCCAGCATTTT.

The chain is built from TRBV20-1 and TRBJ1-1; 7 bases fit TRBD1. Trimming removed 5 bases from V and 3 bases from J; junction bases left unmatched: 0. CDR3 length: 11 amino acids. Germline CDR1 and CDR2: DFQATT and SNEGSKA (reference sequence). The CDR3 region is CSADRDTEAFF. The CDR3 DNA is TGCAGTGCTGACAGGGACACTGAAGCTTTCTTT.

The rearrangement links TRBV28 to TRBJ2-7, with 10 bases aligning to TRBD1. Per germline, CDR1 MDHEN and CDR2 SYDVKM. Unmatched junction bases numbered 19, after V lost 7 bases and J lost 4 bases. The CDR3 has 18 residues. The CDR3 protein is CASTGPGQGRVSAYEQYF. CDR3 bases: TGTGCCAGCACCGGACCGGGACAGGGGAGGGTTAGCGCATACGAGCAGTACTTC.

The rearrangement joins TRBV27 to TRBJ2-6; D is ambiguous. Germline loops: CDR1 MNHEY, CDR2 SMNVEV (reference sequence). V shed 0 bases and J shed 0 bases, with 12 bases lying between them. The CDR3 length is 18 residues. The CDR3 bases are TGTGCCAGCAGTTTATCCTCCTCTCGATACTCTGGGGCCAACGTCCTGACTTTC. Translated: CASSLSSSRYSGANVLTF.

V usage is TRBV6-1 and J usage is TRBJ1-5; TRBD1 matches 7 bases. Trimming at V came to 6 bases and at J to 5 bases, leaving 7 bases not matched to a gene. CDR3 length: 14 amino acids. From germline, CDR1 is MNHNS and CDR2 SASEGT. The CDR3 nucleotides are TGTGCCAGCAGAGACAGGGATTTATATCAGCCCCAGCATTTT. This gives the protein CASRDRDLYQPQHF.

This clone was counted once. The chain employs TRBV9 and TRBJ1-6; D possibly corresponds to TRBD1 (6 bases). This CDR3 has 13 amino acids. The germline V and J ends were trimmed by 3 bases and 9 bases, with 10 bases remaining between them. The germline gives CDR1 SGDLS, CDR2 YYNGEE. CDR3 DNA: TGTGCCAGCAGCGAGAGGGGGGGTTCACCCCTCCACTTT. This sequence encodes CASSERGGSPLHF.

This clone was seen a single time. The rearrangement links TRBV7-9 to TRBJ2-2; D is unresolved. The CDR3 is 13 residues long. The germline V and J ends were trimmed by 7 bases and 4 bases, with 10 bases remaining between them. Germline CDR1 reads SEHNR; CDR2 reads FQNEAQ (reference sequence). In nucleotides, the CDR3 is TGTGCCAGCAACTACGTCGTCACCGGGGAGCTGTTTTTT. Protein: CASNYVVTGELFF. Supplemented by reference TRBV7-9 and TRBJ2-2, the full variable domain reads DTGVSQNPRHKITKRGQNVTFRCDPISEHNRLYWYRQTLGQGPEFLTYFQNEAQLEKSRLLSDRFSAERPKGSFSTLEIQRTEQGDSAMYLCASNYVVTGELFFGEGSRLTVL.

This chain joins TRBV28 and TRBJ2-7; possible D gene TRBD1, 6 bases. The germline V gene has CDR1 MDHEN and CDR2 SYDVKM. This CDR3 has 13 amino acids. The V gene lost 6 bases and the J gene lost 4 bases, with 13 bases spanning the gap. The CDR3 reads CASSRQVGYEQYF. The CDR3 bases are TGTGCCAGCAGCAGACAGGTTGGGTACGAGCAGTACTTC.